The 17 T cell receptor beta chains given below trace back to one sample, sequenced in a study of blood T cell repertoires in COVID-19. Profiling relied on immunoSEQ multiplex PCR, and the TCRdb table lists in-frame clones only, not all of them. The table lists approximately 100,000 clones, roughly 80% of them singletons. What was sequenced was peripheral blood. These receptors were collected from a man between 65 and 80 years old with active or convalescent COVID-19.

This chain uses TRBV5-5 with TRBJ2-7, with a possible D match to TRBD1 (6 bases). Per the germline V gene, CDR1 is SGHKS and CDR2 is YYEKEE (reference sequence). V was cut by 0 bases and J by 2 bases, with 12 bases left in between. The CDR3 is made up of 15 amino acids. The DNA of the CDR3 is TGTGCCAGCAGCTTGGCCACAGGGATCCCCTACGAGCAGTACTTC. Translating it yields CASSLATGIPYEQYF.

This sequence joins TRBV28 and TRBJ2-3; 7 bases are shared with TRBD2. The CDR3 is 16 amino acids. J lost 2 bases, V lost 2 bases, and 7 bases had no gene match. Germline CDR1 MDHEN, CDR2 SYDVKM. The CDR3 loop reads CASSLPLQRDTDTQYF. CDR3 in DNA: TGTGCCAGCAGTTTACCCCTACAGCGGGACACAGATACGCAGTATTTT. Complete variable domain (other parts from reference TRBV28 and TRBJ2-3): DVKVTQSSRYLVKRTGEKVFLECVQDMDHENMFWYRQDPGLGLRLIYFSYDVKMKEKGDIPEGYSVSREKKERFSLILESASTNQTSMYLCASSLPLQRDTDTQYFGPGTRLTVL.

The rearrangement joins TRBV18 to TRBJ2-4; 8 nucleotides line up with TRBD1. The ends lost 0 bases at V and 8 bases at J; junction bases unmatched: 3. The CDR3 covers 14 residues. Germline V gene data show CDR1 as KGHSH and CDR2 as LQKENI. The CDR3 region has the DNA TGTGCCAGCTCACCACCGGTGACAGGGGACATTCAGTACTTC. Protein: CASSPPVTGDIQYF.

This chain links TRBV24-1 with TRBJ2-7, with 8 bases that match TRBD1. From germline, CDR1 is KGHDR and CDR2 SFDVKD. This CDR3 contains 16 residues. Trimming at V came to 2 bases and at J to 3 bases, leaving 8 bases not matched to a gene. The CDR3 DNA is TGTGCCACCAGTGATTCTTACCTGGACAGGGACTACGAGCAGTACTTC. Residues: CATSDSYLDRDYEQYF.

The chain carries TRBV6-6 and TRBJ2-3, with D maybe TRBD2 (6 bases). Germline V gene sequence: CDR1 MNHNY, CDR2 SVGAGI (reference sequence). Trimming removed 8 bases from V and 6 bases from J, with 18 bases in between. The CDR3 consists of 14 residues. In DNA, the CDR3 is TGTGCCAGCCTCGGGGACGGGGGTGGTGATACGCAGTATTTT. Residues: CASLGDGGGDTQYF.

CDR3: CASSQLGRGQADTQYF. CDR3 bases: TGTGCCAGCAGCCAATTGGGCAGGGGGCAGGCAGATACGCAGTATTTT. V is TRBV3-1 (or the pseudogene TRBV3-2) and J is TRBJ2-3, with 8 bases matching TRBD1. This CDR3 has 16 amino acids. CDR1 and CDR2 from the germline V gene are LGHDT and YNNKEL (reference sequence). V shed 2 bases, J shed 4 bases, and the junction held 8 bases outside the gene matches.

CDR3 DNA: TGTGCCAGCAGTGATGTGGCAGGGAAAGGAGAGGCTTTCTTT. This sequence encodes CASSDVAGKGEAFF. This chain connects TRBV6-4 to TRBJ1-1; TRBD1 is a possible D gene (5 bases). Germline V gives CDR1 MRHNA, CDR2 SNTAGT. Trimming took off 3 bases at V and 11 bases at J, with 19 bases between the two ends. This CDR3 spans 14 amino acids.

The chain joins TRBV15 to TRBJ1-5; 11 positions agree with TRBD1. With 0 bases clipped from V and 1 base from J, the junction kept 5 bases outside the gene matches. This CDR3 is built from 18 residues. Germline CDR1 and CDR2: LNHNV and YYDKDF (reference sequence). CDR3 in amino acids: CATSRDLGDRGSNQPQHF. DNA of the CDR3: TGTGCCACCAGCAGAGATCTTGGGGACAGGGGGAGCAATCAGCCCCAGCATTTT.

The rearrangement links TRBV12-5 to TRBJ2-3; the match to TRBD2 covers 11 bases. Germline V gives CDR1 LGHNT, CDR2 FRNRAP. This CDR3 has 17 residues. V trimming: 5 bases; J trimming: 2 bases; junction bases outside the gene matches: 9. The CDR3 coding sequence is TGTGCTAGTGGTACCTCCGGGACTAGCGGTCCCACAGATACGCAGTATTTT. As protein: CASGTSGTSGPTDTQYF.

This chain connects TRBV6-5 to TRBJ1-3, with D perhaps TRBD1 (6 bases). Trimming left V 4 bases short and J 9 bases short, with 19 bases between. Germline CDR1 and CDR2: MNHEY and SVGAGI. The length of the CDR3 is 15 residues. The CDR3 is CASSLDSSGRSTIYF. CDR3 sequence (DNA): TGTGCCAGCAGTTTGGACAGTTCGGGAAGAAGCACCATATATTTT.

This clone was recorded once. CDR3 amino acids: CASSVTSGGAFGELFF. CDR3 bases: TGTGCCAGCAGTGTGACTAGCGGGGGGGCCTTCGGGGAGCTGTTTTTT. This chain uses TRBV6-6 with TRBJ2-2, with 14 bases lining up with TRBD2. J gave up 7 bases and V 5 bases, and 6 bases lay outside the gene matches. The CDR3 runs 16 residues. Germline V lookup: CDR1 MNHNY, CDR2 SVGAGI (reference sequence).

The table lists this clone with many counts. This rearrangement joins TRBV3-1 (or the pseudogene TRBV3-2) to TRBJ2-7, with 10 nucleotides matching TRBD2. The J segment lost 7 bases and the V segment lost 4 bases, leaving 10 bases of the junction unmatched. Germline V CDR1 and CDR2: LGHDT, YNNKEL (reference sequence). The CDR3 runs 15 residues. Here the CDR3 DNA reads TGTGCCAGCAGCCTAGTTTCTAGCGGGAGTAATGAGCAGTACTTC. Translating gives CASSLVSSGSNEQYF.

The chain joins TRBV11-3 to TRBJ2-1; TRBD2 agrees at 9 bases. Trimming removed 2 bases from V and 9 bases from J; junction bases left unmatched: 17. This CDR3 is built from 18 residues. The germline V gene encodes CDR1 SGHNT and CDR2 YENEEA. This chain's CDR3 is CASSLSPGKAGGSIEQFF. DNA for the CDR3: TGTGCCAGCAGCTTATCCCCGGGGAAAGCGGGAGGTAGTATTGAGCAGTTCTTC.

This sequence joins TRBV27 and TRBJ2-2; 13 nucleotides agree with TRBD2. The CDR3 loop spans 17 amino acids. V lost 4 bases and J lost 2; bases outside the gene matches: 4. The germline V gene has CDR1 MNHEY and CDR2 SMNVEV (reference sequence). The CDR3 protein is CASSSGLAGRNTGELFF. The CDR3, as DNA: TGTGCCAGCAGTTCGGGACTAGCGGGGAGAAACACCGGGGAGCTGTTTTTT.

The genes are TRBV2 and TRBJ2-5; 9 bases match TRBD1. Germline V gene sequence: CDR1 SNHLY, CDR2 FYNNEI. V was pared by 2 bases and J by 5 bases, with 3 bases of the junction left unmatched. The CDR3 sequence is 14 residues long. For the CDR3, the DNA is TGTGCCAGCAGTGAAAGGGACAGGGCGGAGACCCAGTACTTC. Translating it yields CASSERDRAETQYF.

The V gene is TRBV11-1, the J gene TRBJ2-4; weak D call: TRBD1 (5 bases). Germline loops: CDR1 SGHAT, CDR2 FQDESV (reference sequence). V was cut by 5 bases and J by 12 bases, with 14 bases left in between. The CDR3 runs to 12 residues. CDR3 sequence reads: CASSDQRTYQYF. DNA for the CDR3: TGTGCCAGCAGCGATCAAAGGACATATCAGTACTTC. Variable domain in full (rest from reference TRBV11-1 and TRBJ2-4): EAEVAQSPRYKITEKSQAVAFWCDPISGHATLYWYRQILGQGPELLVQFQDESVVDDSQLPKDRFSAERLKGVDSTLKIQPAELGDSAMYLCASSDQRTYQYFGAGTRLSVL.

The chain links TRBV24-1 to TRBJ2-3; 7 bases map to TRBD2. The CDR3 runs 16 residues. The germline V gene encodes CDR1 KGHDR and CDR2 SFDVKD. The J segment lost 3 bases and the V segment lost 3 bases, leaving 8 bases of the junction unmatched. Here the CDR3 DNA reads TGTGCCACCAGTGATAAGGGCAGGGAGGGGACAGATACGCAGTATTTT. Its protein product is CATSDKGREGTDTQYF.